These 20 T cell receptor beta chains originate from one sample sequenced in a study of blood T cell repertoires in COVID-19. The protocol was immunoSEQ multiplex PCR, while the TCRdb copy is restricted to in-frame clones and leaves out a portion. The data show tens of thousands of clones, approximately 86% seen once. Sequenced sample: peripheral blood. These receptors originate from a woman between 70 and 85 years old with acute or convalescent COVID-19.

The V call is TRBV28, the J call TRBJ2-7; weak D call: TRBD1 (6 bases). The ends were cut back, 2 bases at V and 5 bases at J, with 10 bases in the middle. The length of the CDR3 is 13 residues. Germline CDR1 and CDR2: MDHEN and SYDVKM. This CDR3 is CASSLGTYDEQYF. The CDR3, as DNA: TGTGCCAGCAGTTTAGGGACATACGACGAGCAGTACTTC.

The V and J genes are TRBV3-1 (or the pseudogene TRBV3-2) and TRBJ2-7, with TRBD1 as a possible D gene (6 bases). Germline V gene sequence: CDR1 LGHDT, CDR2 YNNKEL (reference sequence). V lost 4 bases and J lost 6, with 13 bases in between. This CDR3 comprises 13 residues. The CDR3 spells CASSPGWGLEQYF. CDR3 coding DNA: TGTGCCAGCAGCCCTGGCTGGGGGCTCGAGCAGTACTTC.

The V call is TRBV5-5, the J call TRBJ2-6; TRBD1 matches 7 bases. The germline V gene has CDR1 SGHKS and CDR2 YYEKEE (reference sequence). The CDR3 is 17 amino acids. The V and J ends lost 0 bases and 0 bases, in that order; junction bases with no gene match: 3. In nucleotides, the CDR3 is TGTGCCAGCAGCTTGGGCAGGGGGATCTCTGGGGCCAACGTCCTGACTTTC. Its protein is CASSLGRGISGANVLTF.

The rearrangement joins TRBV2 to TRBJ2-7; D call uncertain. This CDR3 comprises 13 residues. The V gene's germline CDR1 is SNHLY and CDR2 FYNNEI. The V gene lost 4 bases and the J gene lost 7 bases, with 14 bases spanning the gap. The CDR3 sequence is CASSVVFLREQYF. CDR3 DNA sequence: TGTGCCAGCAGTGTCGTGTTCCTACGAGAGCAGTACTTC.

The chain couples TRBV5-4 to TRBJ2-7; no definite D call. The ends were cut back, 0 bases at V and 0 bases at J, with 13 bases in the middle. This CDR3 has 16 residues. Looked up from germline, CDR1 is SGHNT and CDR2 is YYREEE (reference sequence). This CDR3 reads CASSLGVSLSSYEQYF. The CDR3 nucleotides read TGTGCCAGCAGCTTGGGGGTTAGCTTGAGCTCCTACGAGCAGTACTTC.

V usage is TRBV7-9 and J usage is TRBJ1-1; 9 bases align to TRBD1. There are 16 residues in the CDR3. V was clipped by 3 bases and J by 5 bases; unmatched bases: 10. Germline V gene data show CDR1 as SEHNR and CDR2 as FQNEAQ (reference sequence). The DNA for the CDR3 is TGTGCCAGCAGCTTGATTACAGGGGGCGCATGGACTGAAGCTTTCTTT. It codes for CASSLITGGAWTEAFF.

For the CDR3, the DNA is TGTGCCAGCTCACCAACAGGGGGAAGGGAAAAACTGTTTTTT. Amino acids: CASSPTGGREKLFF. The chain recombines TRBV18 with TRBJ1-4, with 8 bases identical to TRBD1. The ends lost 2 bases at V and 8 bases at J; junction bases unmatched: 4. This CDR3 is built from 14 residues. CDR1 is KGHSH and CDR2 is LQKENI in the germline V gene.

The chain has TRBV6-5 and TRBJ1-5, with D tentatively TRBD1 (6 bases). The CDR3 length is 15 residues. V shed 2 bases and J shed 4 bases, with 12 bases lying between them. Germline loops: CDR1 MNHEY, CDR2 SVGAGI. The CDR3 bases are TGTGCCAGCAGTTACACGACAGGAAAAAATCAGCCCCAGCATTTT. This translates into CASSYTTGKNQPQHF.

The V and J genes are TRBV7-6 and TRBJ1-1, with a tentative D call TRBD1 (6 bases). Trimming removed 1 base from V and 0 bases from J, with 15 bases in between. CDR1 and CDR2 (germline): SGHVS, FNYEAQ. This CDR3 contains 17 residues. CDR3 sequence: CASSLVGGARMNTEAFF. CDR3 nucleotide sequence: TGTGCCAGCAGCTTAGTTGGGGGGGCTCGGATGAACACTGAAGCTTTCTTT.

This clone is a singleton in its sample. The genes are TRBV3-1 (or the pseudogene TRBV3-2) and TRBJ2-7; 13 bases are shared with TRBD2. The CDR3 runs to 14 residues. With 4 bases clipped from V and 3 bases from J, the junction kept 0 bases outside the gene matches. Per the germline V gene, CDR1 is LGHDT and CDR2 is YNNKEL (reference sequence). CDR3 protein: CASSRTSGSYEQYF. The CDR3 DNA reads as TGTGCCAGCAGCCGGACTAGCGGGAGCTACGAGCAGTACTTC.

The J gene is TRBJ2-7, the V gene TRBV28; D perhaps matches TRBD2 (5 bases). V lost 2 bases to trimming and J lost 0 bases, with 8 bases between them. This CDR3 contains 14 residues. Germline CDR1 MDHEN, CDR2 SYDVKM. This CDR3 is CASSLLRGSYEQYF. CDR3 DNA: TGTGCCAGCAGTTTACTTCGGGGCTCCTACGAGCAGTACTTC. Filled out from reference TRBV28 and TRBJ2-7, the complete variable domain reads DVKVTQSSRYLVKRTGEKVFLECVQDMDHENMFWYRQDPGLGLRLIYFSYDVKMKEKGDIPEGYSVSREKKERFSLILESASTNQTSMYLCASSLLRGSYEQYFGPGTRLTVT.

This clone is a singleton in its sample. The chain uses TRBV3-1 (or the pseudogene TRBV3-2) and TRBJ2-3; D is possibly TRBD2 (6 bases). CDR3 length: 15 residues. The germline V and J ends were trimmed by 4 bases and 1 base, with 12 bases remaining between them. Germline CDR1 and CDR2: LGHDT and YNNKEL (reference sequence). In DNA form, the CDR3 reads TGTGCCAGCAGCCGGGGGGACTGGCGCACAGATACGCAGTATTTT. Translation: CASSRGDWRTDTQYF.

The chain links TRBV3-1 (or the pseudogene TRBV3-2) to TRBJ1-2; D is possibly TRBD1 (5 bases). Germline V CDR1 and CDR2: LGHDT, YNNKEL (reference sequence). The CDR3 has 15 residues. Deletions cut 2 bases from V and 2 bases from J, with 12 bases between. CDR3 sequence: CASSQMLGGNYGYTF. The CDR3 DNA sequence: TGTGCCAGCAGCCAAATGCTGGGGGGGAACTATGGCTACACCTTC.

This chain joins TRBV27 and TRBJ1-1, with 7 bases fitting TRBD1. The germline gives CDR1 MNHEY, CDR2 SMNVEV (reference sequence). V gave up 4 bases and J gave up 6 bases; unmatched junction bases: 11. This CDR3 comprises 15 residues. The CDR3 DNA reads TGTGCCAGCAGTTCCCCCCCTTACAGGGGCCCTGAAGCTTTCTTT. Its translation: CASSSPPYRGPEAFF.

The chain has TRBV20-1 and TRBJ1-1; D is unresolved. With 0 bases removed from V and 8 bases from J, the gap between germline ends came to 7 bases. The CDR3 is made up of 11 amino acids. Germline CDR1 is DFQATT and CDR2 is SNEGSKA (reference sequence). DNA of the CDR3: TGCAGTGCTAGAGACACAGCAGAAGCTTTCTTT. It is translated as CSARDTAEAFF.

The CDR3 bases are TGTGCCAGTAGTATCGGGGTCGCTCAGCCCCAGCATTTT. Its translation is CASSIGVAQPQHF. The chain joins TRBV19 to TRBJ1-5; D remains ambiguous. CDR3 length: 13 amino acids. The ends were cut back, 3 bases at V and 6 bases at J, with 9 bases in the middle. The germline CDR1 and CDR2 sequences are LNHDA and SQIVND (reference sequence).

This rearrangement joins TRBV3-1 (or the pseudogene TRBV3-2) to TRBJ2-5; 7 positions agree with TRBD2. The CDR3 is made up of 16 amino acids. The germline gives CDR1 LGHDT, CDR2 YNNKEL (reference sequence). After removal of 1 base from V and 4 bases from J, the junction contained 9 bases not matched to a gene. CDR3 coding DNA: TGTGCCAGCAGCCAAGTCGCGGGTACGGGGGGAGAGACCCAGTACTTC. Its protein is CASSQVAGTGGETQYF.

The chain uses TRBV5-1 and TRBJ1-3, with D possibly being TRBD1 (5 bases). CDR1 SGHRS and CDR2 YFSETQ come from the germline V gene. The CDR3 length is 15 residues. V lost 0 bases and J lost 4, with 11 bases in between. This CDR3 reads CASSLDGTGGNTIYF. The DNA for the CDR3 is TGCGCCAGCAGCTTGGACGGGACTGGAGGAAACACCATATATTTT.

CDR3 nucleotide sequence: TGTGCCAGCAGTTATAGCGGGAACGCTTGGGAGACCCAGTACTTC. This codes for CASSYSGNAWETQYF. This chain joins TRBV27 and TRBJ2-5, with 8 bases fitting TRBD2. After removal of 4 bases from V and 5 bases from J, the junction contained 9 bases not matched to a gene. Germline V gene sequence: CDR1 MNHEY, CDR2 SMNVEV (reference sequence). This CDR3 region has 15 residues.

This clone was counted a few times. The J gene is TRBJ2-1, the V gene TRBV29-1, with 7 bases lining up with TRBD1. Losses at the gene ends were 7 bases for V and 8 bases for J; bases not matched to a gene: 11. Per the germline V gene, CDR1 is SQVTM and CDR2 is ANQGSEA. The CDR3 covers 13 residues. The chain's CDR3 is CSAGTGQVDEQFF. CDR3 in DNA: TGCAGCGCCGGAACCGGACAGGTCGATGAGCAGTTCTTC.